Presented here are 30 T cell receptor beta chains from one specimen sequenced in a study of cytomegalovirus exposure and HLA in healthy donors. Amplification used 60 Vbeta primers and 13 Jbeta primers. Here immunoSEQ multiplex PCR was the method, and the copy in TCRdb shows in-frame clones only, minus some. Of fewer than 85,000 clones detected, roughly 79% appear once; the ten largest clones hold 5.5% to 7.5%. Specimen: PBMCs. The receptor set was obtained from a man aged 18 to 29 in good health and CMV-seropositive.

The chain carries TRBV14 and TRBJ2-3; D is possibly TRBD2 (5 bases). CDR1 is SGHDN and CDR2 is FVKESK in the germline V gene. V was pared by 4 bases and J by 2 bases, with 13 bases between. This CDR3 is 15 amino acids long. The CDR3 DNA is TGTGCCAGCAGCCGGTATCGGACTGTCACAGATACGCAGTATTTT. Translating it yields CASSRYRTVTDTQYF.

The rearrangement links TRBV29-1 to TRBJ2-3; D gene unclear. Trimming took 6 bases from V and 3 from J, leaving 13 bases between them. Germline V gene data show CDR1 as SQVTM and CDR2 as ANQGSEA. The CDR3 is 13 amino acids. The CDR3 DNA reads TGCAGCGTAATGCCGATGCGGACAGATACGCAGTATTTT. Translation gives CSVMPMRTDTQYF.

V gene TRBV7-6 combines with J gene TRBJ2-7, with no clear D. The CDR3 has 14 residues. In germline, CDR1 is SGHVS, CDR2 FNYEAQ. V lost 4 bases and J lost 0, with 10 bases in between. The DNA of the CDR3 is TGTGCCAGCAGCTCGTACAGCAGCTCCTACGAGCAGTACTTC. This codes for CASSSYSSSYEQYF.

This sequence joins TRBV19 and TRBJ1-2; D is undetermined. The ends were cut back, 8 bases at V and 0 bases at J, with 10 bases in the middle. Germline lookup yields CDR1 LNHDA and CDR2 SQIVND (reference sequence). This CDR3 contains 13 residues. The DNA of the CDR3 is TGTGCCAGTGGGCAGGTAGCTAACTATGGCTACACCTTC. Translating it yields CASGQVANYGYTF.

The rearrangement joins TRBV5-4 to TRBJ2-7; D gene unclear. The CDR3 runs 14 residues. Trimming took off 1 base at V and 0 bases at J, with 8 bases between the two ends. Per the germline V gene, CDR1 is SGHNT and CDR2 is YYREEE (reference sequence). The CDR3: CASSLSASSYEQYF. DNA of the CDR3: TGTGCCAGCAGCTTGTCTGCGAGCTCCTACGAGCAGTACTTC.

The chain recombines TRBV4-2 with TRBJ1-5; perhaps TRBD1 as D (5 bases). With 0 bases removed from V and 3 bases from J, the gap between germline ends came to 15 bases. This CDR3 is built from 17 residues. Germline values: CDR1 LGHNA, CDR2 YNFKEQ. CDR3 amino acids: CASSQDLATVINQPQHF. The DNA for the CDR3 is TGTGCCAGCAGCCAAGATCTTGCGACAGTCATCAATCAGCCCCAGCATTTT.

V usage is TRBV5-8 and J usage is TRBJ2-3; weak D call: TRBD1 (6 bases). The germline gives CDR1 SGHTS, CDR2 YDEGEE. V was clipped by 0 bases and J by 6 bases, with 20 bases between them. The CDR3 sequence is 17 residues long. In DNA form, the CDR3 reads TGTGCCAGCAGCTTGGCTAGTTCCGGGACAACCCGTGATACGCAGTATTTT. It codes for CASSLASSGTTRDTQYF.

This clone has just a few counts. J is TRBJ2-7 and V is TRBV6-5; tentative D call: TRBD1 (5 bases). Germline loops: CDR1 MNHEY, CDR2 SVGAGI. CDR3 length: 14 amino acids. V dropped 8 bases and J dropped 7 bases, with 21 bases sitting between them. The CDR3 region has the DNA TGTGCCAGCCGACGTGGGGCAGGGCTTCATGAGCAGTACTTC. Translation gives CASRRGAGLHEQYF.

J is TRBJ2-1 and V is TRBV7-9; 7 positions agree with TRBD1. The trim removed 5 bases at V and 8 bases at J, leaving 12 bases unmatched. Germline V gene lookup returns CDR1 SEHNR and CDR2 FQNEAQ (reference sequence). The CDR3 totals 15 residues. CDR3 loop: CASSPRQGRIDEQFF. For the CDR3, the DNA is TGTGCCAGCAGCCCCCGACAGGGCCGGATCGATGAGCAGTTCTTC.

V gene TRBV10-3 combines with J gene TRBJ1-3, with D hard to call. This CDR3 is 17 amino acids long. The V gene's germline CDR1 is ENHRY and CDR2 SYGVKD. The V end lost 3 bases, the J end lost 0 bases, and 15 bases lay between the germline ends. CDR3 amino acids: CAISDFPGSHSGNTIYF. The CDR3 DNA reads TGTGCCATCAGTGACTTCCCCGGGAGCCACTCTGGAAACACCATATATTTT.

The V call is TRBV28, the J call TRBJ2-7; 9 bases map to TRBD1. Looked up from germline, CDR1 is MDHEN and CDR2 is SYDVKM. The trim removed 7 bases at V and 8 bases at J, leaving 18 bases unmatched. This CDR3 has 16 residues. Here the CDR3 DNA reads TGTGCCAGCAACCCCATGCGGGGGACAGGGCTTCTACAGCAGTACTTC. The encoded protein is CASNPMRGTGLLQQYF.

J is TRBJ2-7 and V is TRBV7-3; TRBD1 matches at 9 bases. From germline, CDR1 is SGHTA and CDR2 FQGTGA. The junction had 3 bases not matched to a gene; V was cut back by 4 bases and J by 5 bases. This CDR3 has 13 amino acids. The CDR3 is CASSWDRDHEQYF. The CDR3 bases are TGTGCCAGCAGCTGGGACAGGGACCACGAGCAGTACTTC. Complete variable domain (other parts from reference TRBV7-3 and TRBJ2-7): GAGVSQTPSNKVTEKGKYVELRCDPISGHTALYWYRQSLGQGPEFLIYFQGTGAADDSGLPNDRFFAVRPEGSVSTLKIQRTERGDSAVYLCASSWDRDHEQYFGPGTRLTVT.

The J gene is TRBJ2-5, the V gene TRBV5-1, with D uncertain. Germline lookup yields CDR1 SGHRS and CDR2 YFSETQ. Trimming removed 0 bases from V and 4 bases from J, with 4 bases in between. The CDR3 covers 12 residues. DNA of the CDR3: TGCGCCAGCAGCTTGGACGGAGAGACCCAGTACTTC. It translates to CASSLDGETQYF.

The chain links TRBV29-1 to TRBJ2-2; TRBD1 might be the D (5 bases). The CDR3 runs to 13 residues. Trimming cost V 2 bases and J 4 bases, with 8 bases left between them. Germline V gene sequence: CDR1 SQVTM, CDR2 ANQGSEA. CDR3 in DNA: TGCAGCGTTGAAAACAGGCGCACCGGGGAGCTGTTTTTT. The encoded protein is CSVENRRTGELFF.

The chain uses TRBV6-1 and TRBJ1-5, with TRBD1 matching over 7 bases. The junction had 8 bases not matched to a gene; V was cut back by 8 bases and J by 10 bases. Germline V gene sequence: CDR1 MNHNS, CDR2 SASEGT. This CDR3 is built from 12 residues. In nucleotides, the CDR3 is TGTGCCAGCCAAATAGGGGACAGTCCCCAGCATTTT. Translating gives CASQIGDSPQHF.

The CDR3: CASSLAGTGNTEAFF. CDR3 nucleotides: TGTGCCAGCAGCTTAGCGGGGACAGGGAACACTGAAGCTTTCTTT. This chain joins TRBV7-9 and TRBJ1-1; 8 nucleotides agree with TRBD1. This CDR3 has 15 residues. Germline V CDR1 and CDR2: SEHNR, FQNEAQ (reference sequence). The J segment lost 1 base and the V segment lost 0 bases, leaving 1 base of the junction unmatched.

This clone has more than one count but fewer than ten. This chain connects TRBV6-6 to TRBJ1-3; TRBD1 agrees at 9 bases. CDR1 and CDR2 from the germline V gene are MNHNY and SVGAGI (reference sequence). The ends lost 5 bases at V and 7 bases at J; junction bases unmatched: 9. The CDR3 is 15 residues long. For the CDR3, the DNA is TGTGCCAGCAGTCCCGACAGGGGGGTGGGTAACACCATATATTTT. This encodes CASSPDRGVGNTIYF.

This chain joins TRBV9 and TRBJ2-5, with 7 bases fitting TRBD2. CDR1 is SGDLS and CDR2 is YYNGEE in the germline V gene. The J segment lost 5 bases and the V segment lost 3 bases, leaving 1 base of the junction unmatched. CDR3 length equals 12 residues. CDR3 in DNA: TGTGCCAGCAGCGCCGGGAGGGAGACCCAGTACTTC. Translating gives CASSAGRETQYF.

The rearrangement uses TRBV7-6 and TRBJ2-2; D uncertain. The germline gives CDR1 SGHVS, CDR2 FNYEAQ. This CDR3 spans 14 amino acids. Trimming cost V 7 bases and J 4 bases, with 13 bases left between them. CDR3 amino acids: CASTPLMATGELFF. The DNA for the CDR3 is TGTGCCAGCACCCCGCTCATGGCCACCGGGGAGCTGTTTTTT.

This clone was seen more than once but under ten times. The chain combines TRBV6-6 with TRBJ1-5; 9 bases fit TRBD1. The CDR3 length is 15 residues. Trimming cost V 2 bases and J 6 bases; bases outside gene matches: 5. Germline loops: CDR1 MNHNY, CDR2 SVGAGI (reference sequence). CDR3 sequence: CASSYPGTGSQPQHF. The DNA for the CDR3 is TGTGCCAGCAGTTACCCCGGGACAGGGAGTCAGCCCCAGCATTTT.

Only one count was recorded for this clone. This chain joins TRBV27 and TRBJ1-5, with D hard to call. Trimming cost V 0 bases and J 4 bases, with 4 bases left between them. This CDR3 contains 13 residues. Germline V gives CDR1 MNHEY, CDR2 SMNVEV (reference sequence). CDR3: CASSLSGNQPQHF. DNA for the CDR3: TGTGCCAGCAGTTTATCCGGGAATCAGCCCCAGCATTTT.

This clone was observed once. V is TRBV5-1 and J is TRBJ2-6; D gene unclear. The CDR3 loop spans 14 amino acids. Trimming stripped 2 bases from V and 1 base from J, with 4 bases between. Germline V CDR1 and CDR2: SGHRS, YFSETQ. CDR3 protein: CASSFQSGANVLTF. CDR3 bases: TGCGCCAGCAGCTTCCAGTCTGGGGCCAACGTCCTGACTTTC.

This clone was counted between two and nine times. V usage is TRBV5-5 and J usage is TRBJ2-2, with TRBD1 matching 8 bases. Germline trimming cut 5 bases from V and 6 bases from J; bases unmatched to any gene: 3. The germline V gene encodes CDR1 SGHKS and CDR2 YYEKEE (reference sequence). CDR3 size: 13 residues. CDR3 sequence: CASRTGVSGELFF. The CDR3 region has the DNA TGTGCCAGCAGGACAGGGGTGTCCGGGGAGCTGTTTTTT.

The rearrangement joins TRBV29-1 to TRBJ2-3; TRBD2 is a possible D gene (6 bases). Germline CDR1 is SQVTM and CDR2 is ANQGSEA. V lost 7 bases and J 4 bases, leaving 18 bases between the germline ends. The CDR3 sequence is 14 residues long. DNA of the CDR3: TGCAGCGCAGCCGCACCGGGGGAGCCAGATACGCAGTATTTT. It yields the protein CSAAAPGEPDTQYF.

This clone has more than one count but fewer than ten. This chain connects TRBV28 to TRBJ2-1; TRBD2 matches at 9 bases. In germline, CDR1 is MDHEN, CDR2 SYDVKM. The CDR3 spans 16 residues. V shed 3 bases and J 7 bases; nucleotides not matched to a gene: 10. CDR3 region: CASSLPGLANGNEQFF. DNA of the CDR3: TGTGCCAGCAGTTTGCCAGGACTAGCGAACGGGAATGAGCAGTTCTTC.

V gene TRBV27 combines with J gene TRBJ1-1; D unclear. V lost 5 bases and J lost 5, with 12 bases in between. The CDR3 extends over 13 amino acids. CDR1 is MNHEY and CDR2 is SMNVEV in the germline V gene (reference sequence). CDR3 in amino acids: CASSLFRGTEAFF. The CDR3, as DNA: TGTGCCAGCAGTCTTTTTCGGGGTACTGAAGCTTTCTTT.

The J gene is TRBJ1-1, the V gene TRBV13; 10 positions agree with TRBD1. The CDR3 loop spans 13 amino acids. Germline assignment: CDR1 PRHDT and CDR2 FYEKMQ (reference sequence). The trim removed 9 bases at V and 4 bases at J, leaving 5 bases unmatched. The CDR3 DNA sequence: TGTGCCAGTCAGGGACAGGGGATCACTGAAGCTTTCTTT. It is translated as CASQGQGITEAFF. Based on the CDR3 plus reference TRBV13 and TRBJ1-1, the full variable domain is AAGVIQSPRHLIKEKRETATLKCYPIPRHDTVYWYQQGPGQDPQFLISFYEKMQSDKGSIPDRFSAQQFSDYHSELNMSSLELGDSALYFCASQGQGITEAFFGQGTRLTVV.

The chain combines TRBV29-1 with TRBJ1-2; the D is unclear. Trimming stripped 3 bases from V and 8 bases from J, with 16 bases between. Germline loops: CDR1 SQVTM, CDR2 ANQGSEA. The CDR3 loop spans 13 amino acids. CDR3 DNA sequence: TGCAGCGTTGAGTTGGGCATTTTCAACGGCTACACCTTC. Residues: CSVELGIFNGYTF.

CDR3 in amino acids: CASSYTAGDVYGYTF. The CDR3 DNA sequence: TGTGCCAGCAGTTACACGGCAGGGGATGTGTATGGCTACACCTTC. This rearrangement joins TRBV6-5 to TRBJ1-2, with D tentatively TRBD1 (6 bases). V gave up 2 bases and J gave up 5 bases, with 15 bases separating them. The germline V gene has CDR1 MNHEY and CDR2 SVGAGI. The CDR3 sequence is 15 residues long.

This clone has more than one count but fewer than ten. V usage is TRBV6-5 and J usage is TRBJ2-7, with TRBD2 matching 7 bases. The CDR3 length is 15 residues. Trimming at V came to 6 bases and at J to 2 bases, leaving 10 bases not matched to a gene. Germline values: CDR1 MNHEY, CDR2 SVGAGI. The CDR3 DNA is TGTGCCAGCAGCCATCAGGGACTACCGACCTACGAGCAGTACTTC. It specifies CASSHQGLPTYEQYF.